This T cell receptor beta chain was documented in a study of technical replicates of blood from several donors. Profiling relied on immunoSEQ multiplex PCR, and the TCRdb table lists in-frame clones only, not all of them. The sample holds 55,000 to 80,000 clones, 98% seen once. The germline CDR1 and CDR2 sequences are SGDLS and YYNGEE. Trimming removed 0 bases from V and 5 bases from J; junction bases left unmatched: 9. The CDR3 sequence is 16 residues long. Specimen: T cells isolated from PBMCs. The genes are TRBV9 and TRBJ2-5; 8 bases match TRBD2. This TCR derives from a human donor in good health. CDR3 amino acids: CASSVDPRGAEETQYF. The CDR3 DNA reads as TGTGCCAGCAGCGTAGATCCGCGGGGGGCTGAGGAGACCCAGTACTTC.